The clone carrying this T cell receptor (beta chain) occurred many times. Axillary draining lymph nodes of breast cancer patients supplied the node samples. The data belong to a study of breast tumors, draining lymph nodes, adjacent tissues. One entry per CDR3 protein, called by TCRdb with MiXCR from the multiplex PCR reads. The table has about 89,000 distinct CDR3 sequences, over 25% seen once; the top ten hold 8.1%. The J segment lost 6 bases and the V segment lost 2 bases, leaving 2 bases of the junction unmatched. From germline, CDR1 is SGHDN and CDR2 FVKESK. This CDR3 is 13 amino acids long. The chain employs TRBV14 and TRBJ2-7; 9 bases line up with TRBD1. Specimen: axillary lymph node tissue. This clonotype was obtained from a female donor with breast cancer. Some clones in this sample may be carry-over from other donors' samples. The DNA of the CDR3 is TGTGCCAGCAGCCAAACAGGGGGCTCCGAGCAGTACTTC. This encodes CASSQTGGSEQYF.